This T cell receptor (beta chain) originates from a study of CD8+ T cells in alopecia areata. Across the whole study: Treated patients were dosed with oral tofacitinib, taking 5 to 10 mg twice daily.

Findings and caveats of the study: It was observed that many expanded lesional clones persisted in scalp and blood during tofacitinib.

With respect to this clone: Its target is unknown.

The CDR3 sequence is 18 residues long. J was trimmed by 5 bases and V by 2 bases; bases with no gene match: 15. The germline gives CDR1 SGHAT, CDR2 FQNNGV. Reverse transcribed after extraction, RNA yielded cDNA as the sequencing template. The table came from immunoSEQ multiplex PCR; TCRdb's copy has only in-frame clones and leaves some out. The table shows fewer than 150,000 clones, with approximately 55% occurring only once. Documented treatment: oral pan-JAK inhibitor, 5-10 mg twice daily. The investigators collected lesional scalp punch biopsies and peripheral blood from alopecia areata patients. The origin of this receptor is a human donor with alopecia areata. Sequencing used CD4+ T cells sorted from blood, obtained at week 24, from a patient treated with tofacitinib. The gene calls are TRBV11-2 and TRBJ2-5; 9 bases map to TRBD2. As DNA, the CDR3 is TGTGCCAGCAGCTTATATTTGGGGGCTAGCGGGGCTACGGAGACCCAGTACTTC. Translated: CASSLYLGASGATETQYF.